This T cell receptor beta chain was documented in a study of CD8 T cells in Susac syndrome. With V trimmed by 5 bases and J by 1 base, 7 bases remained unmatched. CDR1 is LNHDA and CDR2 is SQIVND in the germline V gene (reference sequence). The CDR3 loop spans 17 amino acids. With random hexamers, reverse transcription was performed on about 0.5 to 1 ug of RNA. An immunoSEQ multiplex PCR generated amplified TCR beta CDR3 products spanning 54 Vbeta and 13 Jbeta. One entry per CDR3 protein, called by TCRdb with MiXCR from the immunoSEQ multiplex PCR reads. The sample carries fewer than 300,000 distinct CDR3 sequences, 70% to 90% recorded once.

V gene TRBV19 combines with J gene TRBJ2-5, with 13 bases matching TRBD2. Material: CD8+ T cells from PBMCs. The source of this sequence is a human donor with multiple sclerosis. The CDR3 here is CASSVGLAGLLQETQYF. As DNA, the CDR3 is TGTGCCAGTAGTGTGGGACTAGCGGGGCTGCTCCAAGAGACCCAGTACTTC.